The clone carrying this T cell receptor beta chain was counted many times. Its target is not known. This CDR3 is built from 18 residues. The V gene's germline CDR1 is SGDLS and CDR2 YYNGEE. V lost 0 bases to trimming and J lost 7 bases, with 20 bases between them. The authors ran a second PCR of about 6 to 12 cycles using a sample-barcoded 5' primer and a J-beta primer mix. TCRdb re-called the 5' RACE reads through MiXCR, storing one row per CDR3 protein. The profile shows approximately 940,000 distinct CDR3 sequences, under 50% of them singletons. These data originate in a study of blood T cells in healthy people across ages. General observations from the study: CMV status of donors was not determined, possibly confounding expanded clonotype changes. Using unsorted PBMCs precluded a conclusive naive versus antigen-experienced comparison. A greater number of naive CD4+ cells and higher diversity distinguished long-lived donors from aged donors.

At least 5 micrograms of total RNA were extracted per sample. V gene TRBV9 combines with J gene TRBJ1-6; D may be TRBD1 (5 bases). This TCR was recovered from a man aged 25 to 40 in good health. The sample taken for sequencing was blood. The CDR3 reads CASSVADGGGLSNSPLHF. CDR3 DNA: TGTGCCAGCAGCGTAGCAGATGGTGGGGGACTGTCCAATTCACCCCTCCACTTT.